Detailed here is one TCR beta chain. Only a few counts were recorded for this clonotype. The antigen it binds to is not known. The input lacks base qualities; no much larger clone sits a single base away. TCR beta CDR3 regions were amplified from RNA transcripts. A first-round RT-PCR of the TCR CDR3 used the HTBI primer set with the Qiagen OneStep RT-PCR kit. A second multiplex PCR round built the libraries, followed by size selection and purification. The libraries were sequenced on an Illumina HiSeq2000 using paired-end 100 bp reads. The source study handled its data this way. SOAPnuke was used to process the raw data, throwing out any read that contained adapters or uncalled bases, had a mean Phred below 15, or lacked an exact constant-primer or identifier match. High-quality paired reads were merged with COPE v1.2.5, and unique nucleotide sequences were defined as clonotypes. Clonotypes were aligned to IMGT TRBV, TRBD and TRBJ reference segments using MiTCR v1.1. Only V-J combinations with frequency above 0.0001, covering about 99% of repertoires, were analysed. The TCS score was defined as the ratio of F50 (clonal expansion) to E x V (chaos), calculated using BLOSUM62-based TCRdist between CDR3 peptides within each V-J. Welch's t-statistics and random forest reduced 450 to 600 V-J features to roughly 13, which were used in a naive Bayes classifier (R e1071). In-frame beta chains were kept once TCRdb had trimmed the public reads at Q25 with fastp and called clones with MiXCR. Identical CDR3 protein sequences are pooled into one entry, listed with their most common genes and DNA. For this entry, the V and J calls and clone size follow TCRdb and not the study's own pipeline. This sample is represented by over 350,000 distinct CDR3 sequences; roughly 14% of them were singletons. About 12% of the sample belongs to the ten largest clones.

This entry belongs to a study of T cells in Graves' hyperthyroidism and ophthalmopathy (dated by TCRdb to between 2019 and 2020). Some background on the complete study: Peripheral blood was sampled at the time of initial diagnosis, prior to any treatment. In more than five Graves' hyperthyroidism patients, the study also compared T-cell repertoires from thyroid tissue with T-cell repertoires from blood. The 90 to 100 discovery patients were randomly divided into training and test sets at a 7:3 ratio. A discovery cohort of about 100 patients, roughly 43 with Graves' ophthalmopathy and approximately 60 with stable Graves' hyperthyroidism, was used to find distinguishing TCR V-J signatures. The paper reports TCR Vbeta CDR3 sequencing of some 140 peripheral blood samples: approximately 41 ophthalmopathy, 75 to 80 hyperthyroidism and approximately 17 progressor patients. After blood sampling, hyperthyroidism patients were treated with methimazole at a starting dose of 30 mg daily, and ophthalmopathy patients were treated with high-dose intravenous methylprednisolone. Whether ophthalmopathy could be predicted prospectively was tested in an independent validation cohort made up of roughly 19 hyperthyroidism patients plus 17 patients who later progressed to ophthalmopathy.

Moderately to severely active disease, a Clinical Activity Score of at least 3, a NOSPECS grade of at least 4, and a duration under 3 months were present in ophthalmopathy patients. The study excluded patients with uncontrolled infections, other autoimmune diseases, pregnancy or lactation. Diagnoses relied on clinical symptoms, serum thyroxine and TRAb, thyroid ultrasound and orbital computed tomography. Ficoll-Paque density gradient centrifugation was used to isolate PBMCs from under 11 ml of fresh peripheral blood. Trizol reagent was used to extract total RNA, and RNA quality was then checked on an Agilent 2100 Bioanalyzer. Overall study results and their limits: Sample size was not statistically predetermined, and investigators were not blinded to group allocation. Blood samples also contained most of the expanded thyroid clonotypes (frequency above 0.001), which suggests that blood repertoires may reflect thyroid immune responses. A model built on a 13 V-J signature distinguished ophthalmopathy from stable hyperthyroidism, reaching over 85% sensitivity and about 81% specificity in cross-validation and 80%/75% in testing. In validation, progression to ophthalmopathy was predicted by the model with roughly 69% sensitivity and under 85% specificity, a median of roughly 6 months before onset.

The source is a man aged 18 to 29 with Graves' ophthalmopathy. Sequences were obtained from blood.

The CDR3 in this case is CASSLAFFTGGLNIQYF. The sequence in DNA is TGCGCCAGCAGCTTGGCCTTCTTTACGGGGGGGCTGAACATTCAGTACTTC. The rearrangement joined TRBV5-1 to TRBJ2-4, with 8 middle bases fitting TRBD2. Looking up the germline V gene yields CDR1 SGHRS and CDR2 YFSETQ. The V end gives up 0 bases and the J end 7 bases, leaving 12 bases in the junction not matched to a gene. Reading from cysteine to phenylalanine, the CDR3 counts 17 amino acids. Just the 51-base CDR3 DNA is kept, in frame starting at base 1. The full variable domain, with segments outside the CDR3 supplied by the reference TRBV5-1 and TRBJ2-4 proteins, appears as KAGVTQTPRYLIKTRGQQVTLSCSPISGHRSVSWYQQTPGQGLQFLFEYFSETQRNKGNFPGRFSGRQFSNSRSEMNVSTLELGDSALYLCASSLAFFTGGLNIQYFGAGTRLSVL.